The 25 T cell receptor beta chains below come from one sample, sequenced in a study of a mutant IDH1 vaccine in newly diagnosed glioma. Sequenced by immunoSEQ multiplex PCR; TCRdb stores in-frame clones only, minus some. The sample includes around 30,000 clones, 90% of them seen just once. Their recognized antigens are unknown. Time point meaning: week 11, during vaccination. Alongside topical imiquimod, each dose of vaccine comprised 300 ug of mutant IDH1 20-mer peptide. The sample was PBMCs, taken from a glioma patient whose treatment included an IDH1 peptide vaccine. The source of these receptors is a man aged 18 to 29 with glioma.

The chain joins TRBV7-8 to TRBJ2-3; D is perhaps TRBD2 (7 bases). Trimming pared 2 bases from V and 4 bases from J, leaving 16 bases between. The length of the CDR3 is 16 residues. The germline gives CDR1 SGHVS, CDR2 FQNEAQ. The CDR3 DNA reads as TGTGCCAGCAGCTTAAGGGGAGGGGCAGGGGCAGATACGCAGTATTTT. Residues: CASSLRGGAGADTQYF.

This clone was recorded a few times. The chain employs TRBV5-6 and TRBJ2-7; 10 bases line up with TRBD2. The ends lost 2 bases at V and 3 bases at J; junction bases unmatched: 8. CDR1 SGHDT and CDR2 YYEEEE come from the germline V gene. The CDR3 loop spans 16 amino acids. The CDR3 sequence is CASSFTSGNLGYEQYF. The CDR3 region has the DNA TGTGCCAGCAGCTTTACTAGCGGGAACCTCGGCTACGAGCAGTACTTC.

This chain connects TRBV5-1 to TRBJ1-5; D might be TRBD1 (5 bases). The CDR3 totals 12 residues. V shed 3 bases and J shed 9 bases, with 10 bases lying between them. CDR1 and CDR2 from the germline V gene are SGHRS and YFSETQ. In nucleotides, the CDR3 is TGCGCCAGCAGCTCGGGGGTTGGGCCCCAGCATTTT. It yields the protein CASSSGVGPQHF.

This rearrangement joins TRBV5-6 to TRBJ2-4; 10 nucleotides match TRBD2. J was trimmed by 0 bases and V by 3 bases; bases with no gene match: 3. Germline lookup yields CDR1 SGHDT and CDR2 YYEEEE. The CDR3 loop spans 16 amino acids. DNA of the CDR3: TGTGCCAGCAGCTCCCGACTAGCGGGAGCCAAAAACATTCAGTACTTC. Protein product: CASSSRLAGAKNIQYF.

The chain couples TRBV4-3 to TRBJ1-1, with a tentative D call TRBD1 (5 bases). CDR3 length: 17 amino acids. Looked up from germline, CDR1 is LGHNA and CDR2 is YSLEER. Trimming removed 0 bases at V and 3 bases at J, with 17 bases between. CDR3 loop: CASSQDPQGLGHTEAFF. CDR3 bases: TGCGCCAGCAGCCAAGACCCTCAGGGACTCGGGCACACTGAAGCTTTCTTT.

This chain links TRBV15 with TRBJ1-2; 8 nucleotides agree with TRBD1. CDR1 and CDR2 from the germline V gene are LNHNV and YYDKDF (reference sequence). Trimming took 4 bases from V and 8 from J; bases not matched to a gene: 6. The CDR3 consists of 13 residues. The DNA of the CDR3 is TGTGCCACCAGCATACGGACAGGGAGCGGCTACACCTTC. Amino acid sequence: CATSIRTGSGYTF.

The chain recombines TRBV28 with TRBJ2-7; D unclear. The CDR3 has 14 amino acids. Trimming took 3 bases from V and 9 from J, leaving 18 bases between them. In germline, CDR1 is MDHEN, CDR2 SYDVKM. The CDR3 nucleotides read TGTGCCAGCAGTTTTACCGTCCCCGTCGGTGGGCAGTACTTC. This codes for CASSFTVPVGGQYF.

DNA of the CDR3: TGTGCCTGGAGTGTTATGGGGCGGAACATTCAGTACTTC. Translating it yields CAWSVMGRNIQYF. The V call is TRBV30, the J call TRBJ2-4, with a weak D call TRBD1 (5 bases). Germline-derived CDR1 and CDR2 are GTSNPN and SVGIG (reference sequence). The CDR3 contains 13 residues. Trimming stripped 0 bases from V and 7 bases from J, with 10 bases between.

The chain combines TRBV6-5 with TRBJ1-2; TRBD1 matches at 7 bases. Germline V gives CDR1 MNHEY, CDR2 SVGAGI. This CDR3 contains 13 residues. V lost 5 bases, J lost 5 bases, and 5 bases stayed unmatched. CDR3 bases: TGTGCCAGCAGTATCACAGGGGCATATGGCTACACCTTC. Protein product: CASSITGAYGYTF.

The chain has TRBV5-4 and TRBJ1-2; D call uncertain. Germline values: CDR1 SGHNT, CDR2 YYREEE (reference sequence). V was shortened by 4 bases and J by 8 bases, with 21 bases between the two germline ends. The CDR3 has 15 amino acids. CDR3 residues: CASSPDASAKRGYTF. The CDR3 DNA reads TGTGCCAGCAGCCCGGACGCGTCAGCTAAGCGAGGCTACACCTTC.

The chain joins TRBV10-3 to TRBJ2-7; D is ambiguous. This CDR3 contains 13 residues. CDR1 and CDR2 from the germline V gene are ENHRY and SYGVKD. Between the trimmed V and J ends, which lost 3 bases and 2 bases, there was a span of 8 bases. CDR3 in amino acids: CAISDDGPYEQYF. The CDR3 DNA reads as TGTGCCATCAGTGACGACGGACCCTACGAGCAGTACTTC.

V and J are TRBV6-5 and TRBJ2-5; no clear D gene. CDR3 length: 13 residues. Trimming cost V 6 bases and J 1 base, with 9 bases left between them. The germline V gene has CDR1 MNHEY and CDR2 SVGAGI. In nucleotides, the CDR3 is TGTGCCAGCAGGCCCCCGGCCCAAGAGACCCAGTACTTC. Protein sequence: CASRPPAQETQYF.

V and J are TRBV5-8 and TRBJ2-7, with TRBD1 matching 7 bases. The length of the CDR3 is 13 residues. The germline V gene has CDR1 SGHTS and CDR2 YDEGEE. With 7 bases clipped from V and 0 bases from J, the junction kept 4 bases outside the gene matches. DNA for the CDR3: TGTGCCAGCGGGACAGTGAGCTCCTACGAGCAGTACTTC. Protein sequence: CASGTVSSYEQYF. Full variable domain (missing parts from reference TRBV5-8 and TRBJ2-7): EAGVTQSPTHLIKTRGQQATLRCSPISGHTSVYWYQQALGLGLQFLLWYDEGEERNRGNFPPRFSGRQFPNYSSELNVNALELEDSALYLCASGTVSSYEQYFGPGTRLTVT.

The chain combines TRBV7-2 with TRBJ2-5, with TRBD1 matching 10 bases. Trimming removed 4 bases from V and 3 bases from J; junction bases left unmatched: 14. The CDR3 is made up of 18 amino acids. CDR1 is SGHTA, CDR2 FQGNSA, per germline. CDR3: CASSSPPLGQGFEETQYF. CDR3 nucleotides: TGTGCCAGCAGCTCCCCCCCCCTGGGACAGGGGTTTGAAGAGACCCAGTACTTC.

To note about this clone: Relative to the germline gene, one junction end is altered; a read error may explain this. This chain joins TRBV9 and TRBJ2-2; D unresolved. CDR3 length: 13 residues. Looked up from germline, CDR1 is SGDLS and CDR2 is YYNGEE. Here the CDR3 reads CASSVRNSGELFF. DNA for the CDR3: TGTGCCAGCAGCGTAAGGAACAGCGGGGAGCTGTTTTTT.

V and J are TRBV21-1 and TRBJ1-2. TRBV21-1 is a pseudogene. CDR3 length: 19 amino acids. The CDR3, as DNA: TGTGCCAGCAGCAAAAAGCCGCCCGCGGGGATTTTTCCTAACTATGGCTACACCTTC. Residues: CASSKKPPAGIFPNYGYTF.

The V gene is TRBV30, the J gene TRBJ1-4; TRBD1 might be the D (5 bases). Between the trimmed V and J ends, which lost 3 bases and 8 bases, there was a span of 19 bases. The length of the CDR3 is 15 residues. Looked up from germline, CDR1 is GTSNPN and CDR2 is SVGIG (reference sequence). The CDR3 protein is CAWRPGAAWEEKLFF. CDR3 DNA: TGTGCCTGGAGGCCCGGGGCAGCTTGGGAGGAAAAACTGTTTTTT.

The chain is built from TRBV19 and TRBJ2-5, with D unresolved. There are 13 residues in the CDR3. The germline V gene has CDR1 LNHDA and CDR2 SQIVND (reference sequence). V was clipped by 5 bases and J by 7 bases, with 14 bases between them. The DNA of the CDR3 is TGTGCCAGTAGTGTCCCGGGTCCTGGGACCCAGTACTTC. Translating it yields CASSVPGPGTQYF.

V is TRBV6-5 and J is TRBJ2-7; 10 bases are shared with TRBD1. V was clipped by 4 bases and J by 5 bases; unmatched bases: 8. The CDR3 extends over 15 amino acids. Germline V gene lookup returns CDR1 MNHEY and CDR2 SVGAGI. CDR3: CASSLQGQGNDEQYF. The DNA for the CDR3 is TGTGCCAGCAGTTTACAGGGACAGGGGAACGACGAGCAGTACTTC.

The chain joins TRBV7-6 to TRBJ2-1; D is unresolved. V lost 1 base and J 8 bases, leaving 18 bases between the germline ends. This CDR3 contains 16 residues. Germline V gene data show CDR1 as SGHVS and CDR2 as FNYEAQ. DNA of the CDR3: TGTGCCAGCAGCTTAGACGCGGCTCGAGTAGGCCATGAGCAGTTCTTC. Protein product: CASSLDAARVGHEQFF.

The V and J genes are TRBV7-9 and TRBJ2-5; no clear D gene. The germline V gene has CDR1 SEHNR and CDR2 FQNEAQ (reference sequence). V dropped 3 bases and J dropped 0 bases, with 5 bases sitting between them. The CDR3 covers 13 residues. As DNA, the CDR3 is TGTGCCAGCAGCTTTCAGTACCAAGAGACCCAGTACTTC. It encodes CASSFQYQETQYF.

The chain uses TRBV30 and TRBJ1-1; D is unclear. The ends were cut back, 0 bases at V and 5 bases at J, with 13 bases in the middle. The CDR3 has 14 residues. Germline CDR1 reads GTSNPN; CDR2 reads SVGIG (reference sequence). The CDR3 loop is CAWSVLGRRTEAFF. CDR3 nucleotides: TGTGCCTGGAGTGTACTGGGGAGGCGGACTGAAGCTTTCTTT.

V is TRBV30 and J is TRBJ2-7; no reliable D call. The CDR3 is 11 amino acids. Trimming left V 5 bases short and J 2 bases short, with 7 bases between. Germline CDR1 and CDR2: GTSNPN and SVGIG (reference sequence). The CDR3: CAWDGTYEQYF. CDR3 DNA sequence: TGTGCCTGGGACGGAACCTACGAGCAGTACTTC.

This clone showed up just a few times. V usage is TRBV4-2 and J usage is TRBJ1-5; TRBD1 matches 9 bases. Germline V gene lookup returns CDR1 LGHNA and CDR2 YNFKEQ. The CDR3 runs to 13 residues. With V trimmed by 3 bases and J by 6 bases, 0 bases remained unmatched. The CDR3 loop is CASSQGQGQPQHF. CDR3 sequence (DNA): TGTGCCAGCAGCCAGGGACAGGGTCAGCCCCAGCATTTT.

CDR3 bases: TGTGCCAGCAGCCAAACAGGAACCGGGGAGCTGTTTTTT. Translating it yields CASSQTGTGELFF. The rearrangement uses TRBV5-4 and TRBJ2-2, with D possibly being TRBD1 (5 bases). Trimming removed 4 bases at V and 5 bases at J, with 9 bases between. The germline CDR1 and CDR2 sequences are SGHNT and YYREEE (reference sequence). The CDR3 consists of 13 residues. The full variable domain, its missing parts supplied by reference TRBV5-4 and TRBJ2-2, is ETGVTQSPTHLIKTRGQQVTLRCSSQSGHNTVSWYQQALGQGPQFIFQYYREEENGRGNFPPRFSGLQFPNYSSELNVNALELDDSALYLCASSQTGTGELFFGEGSRLTVL.